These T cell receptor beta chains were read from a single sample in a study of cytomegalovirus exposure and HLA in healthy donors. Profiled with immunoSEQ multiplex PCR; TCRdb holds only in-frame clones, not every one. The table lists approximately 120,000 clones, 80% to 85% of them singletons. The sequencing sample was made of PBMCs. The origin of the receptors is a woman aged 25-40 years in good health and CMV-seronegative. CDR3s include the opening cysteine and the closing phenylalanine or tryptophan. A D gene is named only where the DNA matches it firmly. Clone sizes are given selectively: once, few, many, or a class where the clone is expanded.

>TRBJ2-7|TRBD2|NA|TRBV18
CASSYRRGGHSEQYF
TGTGCCAGCTCATATCGGCGGGGGGGCCATTCCGAGCAGTACTTC
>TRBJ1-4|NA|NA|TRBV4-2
CASSQERGWAWGEKLFF
TGTGCCAGCAGCCAAGAGCGGGGGTGGGCCTGGGGGGAAAAACTGTTTTTT
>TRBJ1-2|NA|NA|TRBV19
CASSMGFIYGYTF
TGTGCCAGTAGTATGGGCTTCATTTATGGCTACACCTTC
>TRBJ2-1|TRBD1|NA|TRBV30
CASRDRALNEQFF
TGTGCCTCCCGGGACAGGGCCCTCAATGAGCAGTTCTTC
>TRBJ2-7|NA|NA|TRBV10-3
CAISEKEGAYYEQYF
TGTGCCATCAGTGAGAAGGAGGGGGCTTACTACGAGCAGTACTTC
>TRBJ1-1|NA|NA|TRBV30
CAWSVRAPNTEAFF
TGTGCCTGGAGTGTCAGGGCCCCCAACACTGAAGCTTTCTTT
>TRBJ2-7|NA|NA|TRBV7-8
CASSSYAGRGYSYEQYF
TGTGCCAGCAGCTCATACGCGGGCAGGGGATACTCCTACGAGCAGTACTTC
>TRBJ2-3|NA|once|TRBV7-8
CASSLSWRGLTDTQYF
TGTGCCAGCAGCTTATCGTGGCGGGGGCTCACAGATACGCAGTATTTT
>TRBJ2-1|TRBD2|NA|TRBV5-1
CASSSQTSGAYNEQFF
TGCGCCAGCAGCTCGCAGACTAGCGGGGCCTACAATGAGCAGTTCTTC
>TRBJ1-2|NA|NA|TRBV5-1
CASSLGLAPANYGYTF
TGCGCCAGCAGCTTGGGCCTGGCCCCAGCTAACTATGGCTACACCTTC
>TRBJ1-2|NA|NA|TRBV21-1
CASSKVTGSDGYTF
TGTGCCAGCAGCAAAGTTACAGGGAGCGATGGCTACACCTTC
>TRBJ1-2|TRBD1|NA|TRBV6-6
CASSGGTGSSGYTF
TGTGCCAGCAGCGGAGGGACAGGGAGCTCTGGCTACACCTTC
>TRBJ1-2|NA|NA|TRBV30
CAWNSPGGAYNYGYTF
TGTGCCTGGAACTCCCCTGGGGGGGCCTATAACTATGGCTACACCTTC
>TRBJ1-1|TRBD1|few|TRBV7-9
CASSIDRVGTEAFF
TGTGCCAGCAGCATAGACAGGGTCGGCACTGAAGCTTTCTTT
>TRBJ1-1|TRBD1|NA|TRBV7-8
CASSWGQGATEAFF
TGTGCCAGCAGCTGGGGACAGGGAGCCACTGAAGCTTTCTTT
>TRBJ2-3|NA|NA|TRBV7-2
CASSLRSQRAYTDTQYF
TGTGCCAGCAGCTTAAGGTCACAGCGGGCTTACACAGATACGCAGTATTTT
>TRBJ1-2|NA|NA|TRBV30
CAYLGAGEGGYTF
TGTGCCTATCTGGGGGCAGGCGAGGGGGGCTACACCTTC